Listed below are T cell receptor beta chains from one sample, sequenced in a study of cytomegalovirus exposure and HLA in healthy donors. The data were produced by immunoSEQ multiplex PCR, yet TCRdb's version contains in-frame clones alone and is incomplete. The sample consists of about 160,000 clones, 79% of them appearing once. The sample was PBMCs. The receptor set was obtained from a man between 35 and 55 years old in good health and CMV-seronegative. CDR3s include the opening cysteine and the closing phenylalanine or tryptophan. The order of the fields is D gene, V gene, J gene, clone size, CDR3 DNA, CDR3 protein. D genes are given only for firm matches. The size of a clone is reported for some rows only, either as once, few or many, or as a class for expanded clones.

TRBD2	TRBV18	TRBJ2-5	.	TGTGCCAGCTCACCACTCGGGGAGGGCCTAGGAGAGACCCAGTACTTC	CASSPLGEGLGETQYF
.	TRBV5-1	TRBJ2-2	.	TGCGCCAGCAGCTTTAATACAGGGAGGGGAACCGGGGAGCTGTTTTTT	CASSFNTGRGTGELFF
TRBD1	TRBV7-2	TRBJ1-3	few	TGTGCCAGCAGCATTGGGACAGGGGGAAACACCATATATTTT	CASSIGTGGNTIYF
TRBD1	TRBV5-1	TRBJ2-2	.	TGCGCCAGCAGCTCCGGACAGGTCGGGACCGGGGAGCTGTTTTTT	CASSSGQVGTGELFF
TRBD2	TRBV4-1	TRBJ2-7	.	TGCGCCAGCAGCCAAGATGCTAGCGGGACTTACGAGCAGTACTTC	CASSQDASGTYEQYF
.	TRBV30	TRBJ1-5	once	TGTGCCTGGAGTATGTCAAGCAATCAGCCCCAGCATTTT	CAWSMSSNQPQHF
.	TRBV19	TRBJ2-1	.	TGTGCCACTCGGGACTCCTCCTACAATGAGCAGTTCTTC	CATRDSSYNEQFF
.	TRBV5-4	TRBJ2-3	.	TGTGCCAGCTACGGGAACTTCACAGATACGCAGTATTTT	CASYGNFTDTQYF
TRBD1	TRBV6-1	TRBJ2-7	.	TGTGCCAGCAGTTCCGGGACAGGGTTCTACGAGCAGTACTTC	CASSSGTGFYEQYF
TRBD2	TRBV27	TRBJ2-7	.	TGTGCCAGCAGTCCGTACCGGACTAGCAGGGAAGAGCAGTACTTC	CASSPYRTSREEQYF
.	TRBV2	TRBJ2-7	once	TGTGCCTTCCTCGAGGTTTACGAGCAGTACTTC	CAFLEVYEQYF
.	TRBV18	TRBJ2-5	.	TGTGCCAGCTCACCACCAGCAGGAGAGACCCAGTACTTC	CASSPPAGETQYF
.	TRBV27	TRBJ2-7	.	TGTGCCAGCAGTTTACCCTCTAGCTCCGAGCAGTACTTC	CASSLPSSSEQYF
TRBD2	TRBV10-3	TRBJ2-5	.	TGTGCCATCAGTGTGGGCCTAGCGGGAGATGAGACCCAGTACTTC	CAISVGLAGDETQYF
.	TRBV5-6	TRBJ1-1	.	TGTGCCAGCAGCCCGGACATTTACACTGAAGCTTTCTTT	CASSPDIYTEAFF
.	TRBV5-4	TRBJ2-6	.	TGTGCCAGCAGCCCAACCGGCAGTAGCTCTGGGGCCAACGGCCTGACTTTC	CASSPTGSSSGANGLTF
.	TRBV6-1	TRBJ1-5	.	TGTGCCAGCAGTGAAGGGCGTTCCAGGAGCAATCAGCCCCAGCATTTT	CASSEGRSRSNQPQHF
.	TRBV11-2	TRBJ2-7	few	TGTGCCAGCAGCTTAACCGGGACTGCATACGAGCAGTACTTC	CASSLTGTAYEQYF
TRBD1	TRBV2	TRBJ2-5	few	TGTGCCAGCAGTGCGGGACAGGGGCAAGAGACCCAGTACTTC	CASSAGQGQETQYF
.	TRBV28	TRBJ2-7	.	TGTGCCAGCAGTTCCCCTCCCCTTCGGTCTGAGCAGTACTTC	CASSSPPLRSEQYF
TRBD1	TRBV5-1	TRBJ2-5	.	TGCGCCAGCAGCTTGGACAGGGGGCGAGAGACCCAGTACTTC	CASSLDRGRETQYF
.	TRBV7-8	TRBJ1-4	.	TGTGCCAGCAGCTTAGTGTTCGGAGCAACTAATGAAAAACTGTTTTTT	CASSLVFGATNEKLFF
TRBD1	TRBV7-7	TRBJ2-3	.	TGTGCTAGCAGCCCCCAGGGGGTTACGCAGTATTTT	CASSPQGVTQYF
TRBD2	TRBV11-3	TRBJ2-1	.	TGTGCCAGCAGCGGGGGACTAGCGGACTCCTACAATGAGCAGTTCTTC	CASSGGLADSYNEQFF
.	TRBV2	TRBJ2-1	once	TGTGCCAGCAGCGAGTACAATGAGCAGTTCTTC	CASSEYNEQFF
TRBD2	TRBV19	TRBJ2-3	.	TGTGCCAGCCGTCTAGCGGGAGTGGATACGCAGTATTTT	CASRLAGVDTQYF
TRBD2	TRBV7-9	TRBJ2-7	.	TGTGCCAGCAGCGGGGGGACGGGGAGGGTAACCTACGAGCAGTACTTC	CASSGGTGRVTYEQYF
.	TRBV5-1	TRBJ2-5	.	TGCGCCAGCAGCTTGGTTGGCCAGGAAGAGACCCAGTACTTC	CASSLVGQEETQYF
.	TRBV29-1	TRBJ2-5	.	TGCAGCGTTGACAGGCAGATCCAAGAGACCCAGTACTTC	CSVDRQIQETQYF
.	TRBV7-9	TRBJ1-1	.	TGTGCCAGCAGCTGGCGGGGGTTGGGGGACACTGAAGCTTTCTTT	CASSWRGLGDTEAFF
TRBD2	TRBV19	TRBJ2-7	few	TGTGCCAGTAGTACCCGCGGGACTAGCGGCTACGAGCAGTACTTC	CASSTRGTSGYEQYF
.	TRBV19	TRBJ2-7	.	TGTGCCAGTAGTATCATGGTCAGGGGCTACGAGCAGTACTTC	CASSIMVRGYEQYF
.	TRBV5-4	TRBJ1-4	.	TGTGCCAGCAGCCCCGACGGAGGAACAAATGAAAAACTGTTTTTT	CASSPDGGTNEKLFF
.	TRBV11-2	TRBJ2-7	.	TGTGCCAGCAGCTTCAACCTAAATTACGAGCAGTACTTC	CASSFNLNYEQYF
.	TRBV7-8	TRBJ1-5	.	TGTGCCAGCAGCCTGGGGGGCGGGGGTCCCCAGCATTTT	CASSLGGGGPQHF
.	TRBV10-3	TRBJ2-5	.	TGTGCCATCAGACCGGACAGTCAAGAGACCCAGTACTTC	CAIRPDSQETQYF
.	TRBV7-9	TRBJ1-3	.	TGTGCCAGCATGGGGCTCGCCGGAAACACCATATATTTT	CASMGLAGNTIYF
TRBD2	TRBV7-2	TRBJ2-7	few	TGTGCCAGCAGCTCCGGACTAGCGACCTACGAGCAGTACTTC	CASSSGLATYEQYF
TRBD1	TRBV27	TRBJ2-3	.	TGTGCCAGCAGTAGGGGGACAGGGGTCGACACAGATACGCAGTATTTT	CASSRGTGVDTDTQYF
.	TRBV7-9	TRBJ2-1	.	TGTGCCAGCAGTCTGAGAGAGGGTTATGAGCAGTTCTTC	CASSLREGYEQFF
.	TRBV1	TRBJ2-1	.	TGCACCAGCAGCCCTCTAGCGGGAGGCTACAATGAGCAGTTCTTC	CTSSPLAGGYNEQFF
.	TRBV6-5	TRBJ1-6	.	TGTGCCAGCACCCCAGCAGGGATCAATTCACCCCTCCACTTT	CASTPAGINSPLHF
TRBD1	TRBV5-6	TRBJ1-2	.	TGTGCCAGCAGCTCACCGGGACAGGGGCATGGCTACACCTTC	CASSSPGQGHGYTF
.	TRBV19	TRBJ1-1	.	TGTGCCAGTAGCAATACGGCGGACACTGAAGCTTTCTTT	CASSNTADTEAFF
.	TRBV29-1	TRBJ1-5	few	TGCAGCGTTGGGGAGGGGGAACTTAGCAATCAGCCCCAGCATTTT	CSVGEGELSNQPQHF
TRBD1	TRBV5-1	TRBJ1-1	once	TGCGCCAGCAGCAGGGACAGACCGAACACTGAAGCTTTCTTT	CASSRDRPNTEAFF
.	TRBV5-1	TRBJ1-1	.	TGCGCCAGCAGCTTACTTCAGGGTCTGAACACTGAAGCTTTCTTT	CASSLLQGLNTEAFF
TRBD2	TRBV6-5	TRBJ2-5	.	TGTGCCAGCAGGTTACTAGCGGGCCAAGAGACCCAGTACTTC	CASRLLAGQETQYF
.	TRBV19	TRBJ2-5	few	TGTGCCAGTAGTCGTAGCGGAATCCTAGGAAAAGAGACCCAGTACTTC	CASSRSGILGKETQYF